The rows below give T cell receptor beta chains drawn from one sample of a study of molecular identifiers for immune sequencing clone quantification. Via MiXCR, TCRdb re-called the PCR reads, giving one row per CDR3 protein. The sample yields 550,000 to 750,000 distinct CDR3 sequences, less than 20% seen once. The specimen was naive CD8+ T cells from blood, with Jurkat cell RNA spiked in. Every receptor here comes from a human donor in good health. Some libraries in this study had Jurkat cell RNA spiked in. CDR3s include the opening cysteine and the closing phenylalanine or tryptophan. The order of the fields is CDR3 protein, CDR3 DNA, clone size, J gene, D gene, V gene. D genes are given only for firm matches. Not all rows give a size; the values are once, few, many and, for expanded clones, a class.

CDR3: CASSDLTFSSEQYF
DNA: TGCGCCAGCAGTGACTTAACATTCTCTAGCGAGCAGTACTTC
size: NA
J: TRBJ2-7
D: NA
V: TRBV10-2

CDR3: CASAPGLADQPQHF
DNA: TGTGCCAGCGCTCCGGGACTAGCGGATCAGCCCCAGCATTTT
size: many
J: TRBJ1-5
D: NA
V: TRBV6-2/TRBV6-3

CDR3: CSVVAGAFENTIYF
DNA: TGCAGCGTTGTTGCGGGGGCGTTCGAAAACACCATATATTTT
size: many
J: TRBJ1-3
D: NA
V: TRBV29-1

CDR3: CASSQPTSGRGNTGELFF
DNA: TGCGCCAGCAGCCAACCGACTAGCGGGAGAGGAAACACCGGGGAGCTGTTTTTT
size: many
J: TRBJ2-2
D: TRBD2
V: TRBV4-3

CDR3: CATSDLRDRVPGLAGTEQFF
DNA: TGTGCCACCAGTGATTTGCGGGACAGGGTTCCGGGACTAGCGGGAACTGAGCAGTTCTTC
size: few
J: TRBJ2-1
D: TRBD2
V: TRBV24-1

CDR3: CASSDQGQTYGYTF
DNA: TGTGCCAGCAGTGATCAGGGACAGACCTATGGCTACACCTTC
size: many
J: TRBJ1-2
D: TRBD1
V: TRBV28

CDR3: CASMVAGNTIYF
DNA: TGTGCCAGTATGGTAGCTGGAAACACCATATATTTT
size: NA
J: TRBJ1-3
D: NA
V: TRBV19

CDR3: CASSLGRGLGAQETQYF
DNA: TGTGCCAGCAGTTTAGGGAGGGGGCTGGGAGCACAAGAGACCCAGTACTTC
size: NA
J: TRBJ2-5
D: NA
V: TRBV12-3/TRBV12-4

CDR3: CACSYPGSYEQYF
DNA: TGTGCCTGCAGTTACCCGGGTTCCTACGAGCAGTACTTC
size: NA
J: TRBJ2-7
D: NA
V: TRBV6-2/TRBV6-3

CDR3: CASSLAGHSVLDRARTNYGYTF
DNA: TGTGCCAGCAGCTTAGCGGGTCATTCGGTCCTGGACAGGGCACGAACTAACTATGGCTACACCTTC
size: NA
J: TRBJ1-2
D: TRBD1
V: TRBV7-2

CDR3: CASSVTPGQPYEQYF
DNA: TGTGCCAGCAGCGTCACTCCGGGACAGCCGTACGAGCAGTACTTC
size: few
J: TRBJ2-7
D: TRBD1
V: TRBV7-9

CDR3: CASSQERQSQTYNEQFF
DNA: TGCGCCAGCAGCCAAGAACGACAGTCCCAAACCTACAATGAGCAGTTCTTC
size: few
J: TRBJ2-1
D: NA
V: TRBV4-3

CDR3: CAWRGRQGVAFF
DNA: TGTGCCTGGAGGGGTAGACAGGGTGTGGCTTTCTTT
size: NA
J: TRBJ1-1
D: TRBD1
V: TRBV30

CDR3: CASSPLNNGGATGELFF
DNA: TGTGCCAGCAGCCCCCTCAACAACGGGGGAGCCACCGGGGAGCTGTTTTTT
size: few
J: TRBJ2-2
D: NA
V: TRBV12-3/TRBV12-4

CDR3: CASSFRRLATEAFF
DNA: TGTGCCAGCAGCTTCAGAAGACTGGCCACTGAAGCTTTCTTT
size: NA
J: TRBJ1-1
D: NA
V: TRBV5-3

CDR3: CASSPSGGSYNEQFF
DNA: TGTGCCAGCAGTCCTAGCGGGGGGTCCTACAATGAGCAGTTCTTC
size: many
J: TRBJ2-1
D: TRBD2
V: TRBV27

CDR3: CASRGRAPLEQYF
DNA: TGTGCCAGCAGAGGGAGGGCCCCCCTGGAGCAGTACTTC
size: many
J: TRBJ2-7
D: TRBD2
V: TRBV2

CDR3: CASGYSTDRGEQYF
DNA: TGTGCTAGTGGCTACTCTACTGACAGGGGCGAGCAGTACTTC
size: many
J: TRBJ2-7
D: TRBD1
V: TRBV12-5

CDR3: CATSRDLAEQFF
DNA: TGTGCCACCAGCAGAGATCTAGCGGAGCAGTTCTTC
size: many
J: TRBJ2-1
D: NA
V: TRBV15

CDR3: CASSQVTLPGQGNYGYTF
DNA: TGCGCCAGCAGCCAAGTCACGTTACCGGGACAGGGAAACTATGGCTACACCTTC
size: few
J: TRBJ1-2
D: TRBD1
V: TRBV4-3

CDR3: CASSPPEAGYEQYF
DNA: TGTGCCAGCTCACCACCGGAGGCGGGGTACGAGCAGTACTTC
size: many
J: TRBJ2-7
D: NA
V: TRBV18

CDR3: CSVGRDTGELFF
DNA: TGCAGCGTTGGTAGGGACACCGGGGAGCTGTTTTTT
size: many
J: TRBJ2-2
D: NA
V: TRBV29-1

CDR3: CASSLSIGDEQYF
DNA: TGTGCCAGCAGCTTATCTATCGGGGACGAGCAGTACTTC
size: many
J: TRBJ2-7
D: NA
V: TRBV7-9

CDR3: CASSVGRTYEQYF
DNA: TGTGCCAGCAGTGTGGGGCGAACCTACGAGCAGTACTTC
size: few
J: TRBJ2-7
D: NA
V: TRBV27

CDR3: CASSSWRAAQETQYF
DNA: TGTGCCAGCAGCTCTTGGCGGGCGGCTCAAGAGACCCAGTACTTC
size: many
J: TRBJ2-5
D: NA
V: TRBV7-9

CDR3: CSATGDYEQYF
DNA: TGCAGTGCTACCGGGGATTACGAGCAGTACTTC
size: many
J: TRBJ2-7
D: NA
V: TRBV20-1

CDR3: CASSFGAGGISDYGYTF
DNA: TGTGCCAGCAGCTTTGGAGCAGGGGGCATTTCTGACTATGGCTACACCTTC
size: few
J: TRBJ1-2
D: TRBD1
V: TRBV7-9

CDR3: CASSQSWAGAQPQHF
DNA: TGCGCCAGCAGCCAGAGTTGGGCAGGGGCACAGCCCCAGCATTTT
size: many
J: TRBJ1-5
D: NA
V: TRBV4-3

CDR3: CASSPTGEGYTGELFF
DNA: TGTGCCAGCAGTCCGACAGGGGAAGGTTACACCGGGGAGCTGTTTTTT
size: many
J: TRBJ2-2
D: TRBD1
V: TRBV28

CDR3: CASSLKLAMNTGELFF
DNA: TGTGCCAGCAGCTTAAAACTAGCGATGAACACCGGGGAGCTGTTTTTT
size: NA
J: TRBJ2-2
D: TRBD2
V: TRBV11-3

CDR3: CASSELGNNEQFF
DNA: TGTGCCAGCAGTGAATTAGGGAACAATGAGCAGTTCTTC
size: many
J: TRBJ2-1
D: NA
V: TRBV2

CDR3: CASSLALAGGYQETQYF
DNA: TGTGCCAGCAGCTTGGCACTAGCGGGGGGCTACCAAGAGACCCAGTACTTC
size: once
J: TRBJ2-5
D: TRBD2
V: TRBV5-6

CDR3: CASSEYTIFDEQYF
DNA: TGTGCCAGCAGTGAATATACAATCTTTGACGAGCAGTACTTC
size: many
J: TRBJ2-7
D: NA
V: TRBV25-1

CDR3: CASGELRGTQYF
DNA: TGTGCCAGCGGGGAATTGAGAGGCACGCAGTATTTT
size: many
J: TRBJ2-3
D: NA
V: TRBV27

CDR3: CASSRQGSSLYEQYF
DNA: TGTGCCAGCAGCCGACAGGGCTCAAGTCTCTACGAGCAGTACTTC
size: many
J: TRBJ2-7
D: TRBD1
V: TRBV28

CDR3: CASSQVNVPYEQYF
DNA: TGTGCCAGCAGCCAAGTTAACGTACCCTACGAGCAGTACTTC
size: NA
J: TRBJ2-7
D: NA
V: TRBV14

CDR3: CASSIFEQLSYNEQFF
DNA: TGTGCCAGTAGTATTTTTGAACAGCTGTCCTACAATGAGCAGTTCTTC
size: NA
J: TRBJ2-1
D: NA
V: TRBV19

CDR3: CASAPAAAYGCTF
DNA: TGTGCCAGCGCCCCTGCCGCAGCATATGGCTGCACCTTC
size: NA
J: TRBJ1-2
D: NA
V: TRBV6-5

CDR3: CANSFRTGPSYEQYF
DNA: TGTGCCAACAGCTTTCGGACAGGGCCCTCCTACGAGCAGTACTTC
size: NA
J: TRBJ2-7
D: TRBD1
V: TRBV13

CDR3: CSVLGLAGVVTGELFF
DNA: TGCAGCGTTTTGGGACTAGCGGGAGTGGTAACCGGGGAGCTGTTTTTT
size: many
J: TRBJ2-2
D: TRBD2
V: TRBV29-1

CDR3: CANSLGHRDFYEQYF
DNA: TGTGCCAACAGCCTGGGACACCGGGACTTCTACGAGCAGTACTTC
size: once
J: TRBJ2-7
D: NA
V: TRBV11-2

CDR3: CASSQHSGGAGEQFF
DNA: TGCGCCAGCAGCCAACATAGCGGGGGGGCCGGGGAGCAGTTCTTC
size: few
J: TRBJ2-1
D: TRBD2
V: TRBV4-3

CDR3: CASSYVLAGENEQYF
DNA: TGTGCCAGCAGCTACGTCCTAGCGGGAGAAAACGAGCAGTACTTC
size: NA
J: TRBJ2-7
D: TRBD2
V: TRBV6-6

CDR3: CASSVTGRSGNTIYF
DNA: TGTGCCAGCAGTGTAACAGGTCGCTCTGGAAACACCATATATTTT
size: many
J: TRBJ1-3
D: NA
V: TRBV28

CDR3: CATSGDLWEKLFF
DNA: TGTGCCACCAGTGGGGATTTGTGGGAAAAACTGTTTTTT
size: many
J: TRBJ1-4
D: NA
V: TRBV15

CDR3: CASSQGYSYEQYF
DNA: TGTGCCAGCAGCCAAGGATACTCCTACGAGCAGTACTTC
size: many
J: TRBJ2-7
D: NA
V: TRBV14

CDR3: CASSQQNYNEQFF
DNA: TGTGCCAGCAGCCAGCAGAATTACAATGAGCAGTTCTTC
size: NA
J: TRBJ2-1
D: NA
V: TRBV14